Following are 14 T cell receptor beta chains from one sample sequenced in a study of T cells after yellow fever vaccination. TCRdb called the 5' RACE reads again in MiXCR, with one record for every CDR3 protein. The sample has some 300,000 distinct CDR3 sequences; roughly 9% are singletons. The specimen was CD4+ T cells sorted from PBMCs, collected 5 days after the yellow fever booster vaccination. These receptors were obtained from a man in his late teens or twenties who received the YFV17D yellow fever vaccine.

This clonotype was seen more than once but under ten times. The chain is built from TRBV30 and TRBJ1-1, with D unclear. The CDR3 sequence is 13 residues long. Germline lookup yields CDR1 GTSNPN and CDR2 SVGIG (reference sequence). The ends were cut back, 2 bases at V and 4 bases at J, with 11 bases in the middle. The CDR3 loop reads CAWSIRTATEAFF. Here the CDR3 DNA reads TGTGCCTGGAGTATACGGACCGCCACTGAAGCTTTCTTT.

The table lists this clonotype with a few counts. V and J are TRBV2 and TRBJ2-1; 10 bases line up with TRBD2. Trimming at V came to 3 bases and at J to 15 bases, leaving 11 bases not matched to a gene. This CDR3 comprises 14 residues. The germline gives CDR1 SNHLY, CDR2 FYNNEI. The CDR3 loop reads CASSDFSGGARPFF. The CDR3 DNA reads as TGTGCCAGCAGTGACTTCAGCGGGGGGGCGCGGCCGTTCTTC.

This clonotype came up a few times. V and J are TRBV20-1 and TRBJ2-5, with TRBD2 matching over 8 bases. Germline V CDR1 and CDR2: DFQATT, SNEGSKA (reference sequence). The junction had 11 bases not matched to a gene; V was cut back by 4 bases and J by 7 bases. This CDR3 contains 14 residues. The CDR3 region has the DNA TGCAGTGCTACCGGGACTAGGGGTTTAGGGACCCAGTACTTC. Protein sequence: CSATGTRGLGTQYF.

This clonotype was seen a few times. The CDR3: CASSLESDTGGTQPQHF. The CDR3 nucleotides are TGTGCCAGCAGCCTGGAAAGTGATACAGGGGGGACTCAGCCCCAGCATTTT. The chain carries TRBV4-2 and TRBJ1-5, with 8 bases identical to TRBD1. This CDR3 has 17 amino acids. Per germline, CDR1 LGHNA and CDR2 YNFKEQ. J lost 6 bases, V lost 4 bases, and 14 bases had no gene match.

The chain has TRBV24-1 and TRBJ2-3, with TRBD1 matching 8 bases. Germline V gives CDR1 KGHDR, CDR2 SFDVKD. The V gene end was trimmed by 4 bases and the J gene end by 1 base; junction bases not matched to a gene: 3. There are 15 residues in the CDR3. CDR3 in amino acids: CATSDPGQGTDTQYF. The CDR3 DNA reads as TGTGCCACCAGTGACCCGGGACAGGGCACAGATACGCAGTATTTT.

DNA for the CDR3: TGTGCCTCCTCCGGGCCCACAGGGGAGGGGACCCAGTACTTC. Its protein is CASSGPTGEGTQYF. The gene calls are TRBV10-3 and TRBJ2-5; D possibly matches TRBD1 or TRBD2 (7 bases each). The CDR3 length is 14 residues. Looked up from germline, CDR1 is ENHRY and CDR2 is SYGVKD. V lost 11 bases to trimming and J lost 7 bases, with 23 bases between them.

The chain has TRBV5-4 and TRBJ2-3; the D gene is possibly TRBD1 (6 bases). Germline values: CDR1 SGHNT, CDR2 YYREEE (reference sequence). V was cut by 1 base and J by 2 bases, with 11 bases left in between. The CDR3 runs 15 residues. Here the CDR3 DNA reads TGTGCCAGCAGCTTGTTAGGGGGATACACAGATACGCAGTATTTT. Translated: CASSLLGGYTDTQYF.

The rearrangement uses TRBV4-2 and TRBJ2-3; the match to TRBD2 covers 8 bases. Trimming cost V 1 base and J 7 bases; bases outside gene matches: 13. The length of the CDR3 is 17 residues. CDR1 is LGHNA and CDR2 is YNFKEQ in the germline V gene. CDR3 sequence: CASSQGFGGGYGYTQYF. The CDR3 DNA reads as TGTGCCAGCAGCCAAGGTTTTGGCGGGGGGTACGGGTATACGCAGTATTTT.

V usage is TRBV28 and J usage is TRBJ1-2, with TRBD1 matching 7 bases. V was pared by 8 bases and J by 1 base, with 4 bases of the junction left unmatched. The germline V gene encodes CDR1 MDHEN and CDR2 SYDVKM. The CDR3 extends over 13 amino acids. CDR3 in DNA: TGTGCCAGCCTGACAGGGAGTAACTATGGCTACACCTTC. Translation: CASLTGSNYGYTF.

Many counts were recorded for this clonotype. The CDR3 nucleotides read TGTGCCACCTCATTCGGGACAGGTTCCTACGAGCAGTACTTC. This sequence encodes CATSFGTGSYEQYF. This chain connects TRBV25-1 to TRBJ2-7, with 8 bases aligning to TRBD1. CDR3 length: 14 amino acids. Germline trimming cut 10 bases from V and 1 base from J; bases unmatched to any gene: 9. Germline CDR1 MGHDK, CDR2 SYGVNS.

This clonotype was observed many times. The rearrangement joins TRBV5-1 to TRBJ2-5; D may be TRBD1 or TRBD2 (5 bases each). Germline CDR1 SGHRS, CDR2 YFSETQ. This CDR3 is 16 amino acids long. V was shortened by 2 bases and J by 4 bases, with 18 bases between the two germline ends. CDR3 residues: CASSLLGEGSRETQYF. The CDR3 nucleotides are TGCGCCAGCAGCTTATTGGGGGAAGGGAGTAGAGAGACCCAGTACTTC.

This clonotype was recorded a few times. This chain uses TRBV6-1 with TRBJ2-1, with 7 bases lining up with TRBD1. The ends lost 4 bases at V and 0 bases at J; junction bases unmatched: 6. This CDR3 contains 16 residues. Germline-derived CDR1 and CDR2 are MNHNS and SASEGT. The CDR3 loop is CASSGPTGSSYNEQFF. The CDR3, as DNA: TGTGCCAGCAGTGGGCCGACAGGGAGCTCCTACAATGAGCAGTTCTTC.

This clonotype showed up just a few times. The V call is TRBV3-1, the J call TRBJ2-5; D is uncertain. V was shortened by 1 base and J by 7 bases, with 19 bases between the two germline ends. Germline lookup yields CDR1 LGHDT and CDR2 YNNKEL (reference sequence). This CDR3 contains 16 residues. CDR3: CASSQGGLPGSGTQYF. In nucleotides, the CDR3 is TGTGCCAGCAGCCAAGGGGGATTACCCGGATCAGGGACCCAGTACTTC.

This clonotype appeared a few times. The chain has TRBV12-3 or TRBV12-4 and TRBJ1-3; TRBD1 is a possible D gene (5 bases). The CDR3 consists of 13 residues. V lost 6 bases and J lost 1, with 7 bases in between. The CDR3 here is CASSRDSGNTIYF. The CDR3, as DNA: TGTGCCAGCAGCAGGGATTCTGGAAACACCATATATTTT.